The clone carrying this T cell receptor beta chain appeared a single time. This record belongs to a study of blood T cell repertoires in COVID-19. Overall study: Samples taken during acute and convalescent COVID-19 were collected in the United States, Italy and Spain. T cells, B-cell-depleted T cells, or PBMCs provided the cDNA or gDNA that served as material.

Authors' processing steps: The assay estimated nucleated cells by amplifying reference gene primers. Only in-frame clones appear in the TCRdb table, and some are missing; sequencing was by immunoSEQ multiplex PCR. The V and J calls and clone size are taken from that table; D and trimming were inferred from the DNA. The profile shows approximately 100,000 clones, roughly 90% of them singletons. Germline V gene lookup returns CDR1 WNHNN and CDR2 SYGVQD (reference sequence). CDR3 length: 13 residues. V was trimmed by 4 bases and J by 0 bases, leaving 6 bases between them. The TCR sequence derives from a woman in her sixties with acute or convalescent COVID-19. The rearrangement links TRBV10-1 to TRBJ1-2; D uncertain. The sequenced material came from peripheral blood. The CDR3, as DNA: TGCGCCAGCAGTGCCGACACTAACTATGGCTACACCTTC. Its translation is CASSADTNYGYTF.